This T cell receptor (beta chain) was recorded in a study of CD8 T cells in ankylosing spondylitis. Study observations and caveats: Significant enrichment of disease-linked clones was reported in matched ankylosing spondylitis synovial fluid.

Using its own MiXCR run on the 5' RACE reads, TCRdb lists one record per CDR3 protein. The data contain about 240,000 distinct CDR3 sequences, about 9.1% of them seen just once; the ten biggest clones take up under 7.5%. CDR3 length equals 15 residues. Trimming removed 2 bases at V and 1 base at J, with 11 bases between. Germline V gene lookup returns CDR1 SGHKS and CDR2 YYEKEE (reference sequence). This clonotype was recorded many times. What it binds is not known. The receptor was derived from a male donor with ankylosing spondylitis or in good health (not recorded which). V is TRBV5-5 and J is TRBJ2-3; no reliable D call. Source material: blood, either unsorted or a sorted T cell fraction (not recorded which). The CDR3 DNA sequence: TGTGCCAGCAGCTTAATGGCGACCCGCACAGATACGCAGTATTTT. Residues: CASSLMATRTDTQYF. Supplemented by reference TRBV5-5 and TRBJ2-3, the full variable domain reads DAGVTQSPTHLIKTRGQQVTLRCSPISGHKSVSWYQQVLGQGPQFIFQYYEKEERGRGNFPDRFSARQFPNYSSELNVNALLLGDSALYLCASSLMATRTDTQYFGPGTRLTVL.